The 28 T cell receptor beta chains reported below all come from one sample, sequenced in a study of blood T cell repertoires in COVID-19. Repertoires were generated with immunoSEQ multiplex PCR, while TCRdb's copy carries only in-frame clones and drops some. The data hold around 140,000 clones, with around 83% observed a single time. The sequencing input was peripheral blood. The source is a human donor with acute or convalescent COVID-19. The donor label of this sample is uncertain.

The V call is TRBV5-6, the J call TRBJ1-6; D unclear. There are 16 residues in the CDR3. Trimming pared 2 bases from V and 5 bases from J, leaving 14 bases between. Germline V gene sequence: CDR1 SGHDT, CDR2 YYEEEE. The CDR3 region is CASSFNWAADNSPLHF. The CDR3 coding sequence is TGTGCCAGCAGCTTTAATTGGGCAGCAGATAATTCACCCCTCCACTTT.

The chain links TRBV21-1 to TRBJ2-7; TRBD1 was called by the table and not checked on the DNA. TRBV21-1 is tagged as a pseudogene. The CDR3 is made up of 14 amino acids. The CDR3 region is CASSIWAISYEQYV. The CDR3 DNA reads as TGTGCCAGCAGCATTTGGGCCATCTCCTACGAGCAGTACGTC.

This clone is a singleton in its sample. V gene TRBV6-2 or TRBV6-3 combines with J gene TRBJ2-7; D perhaps matches TRBD1 (6 bases). The CDR3 spans 17 residues. The ends were cut back, 4 bases at V and 0 bases at J, with 19 bases in the middle. CDR1 and CDR2 from the germline V gene are MNHEY and SVGEGT. CDR3 DNA: TGTGCCAGCAGTTCCCCGAAACTTCAGGGGATCTCCTACGAGCAGTACGTC. Protein: CASSSPKLQGISYEQYV.

CDR3 coding DNA: TGTGCCACTAGGACTAGCGGATCCTACAATGAGCAGTTCTTC. It codes for CATRTSGSYNEQFF. This chain uses TRBV10-3 with TRBJ2-1; 10 positions agree with TRBD2. Germline V gene lookup returns CDR1 ENHRY and CDR2 SYGVKD. The CDR3 is 14 amino acids. V was pared by 10 bases and J by 1 base, with 4 bases of the junction left unmatched.

The rearrangement links TRBV11-2 to TRBJ2-7, with a tentative D call TRBD2 (6 bases). This CDR3 has 16 amino acids. Germline V gene sequence: CDR1 SGHAT, CDR2 FQNNGV. Trimming shortened V by 4 bases and J by 0 bases, and 16 bases separated the two germline ends. The CDR3 region is CASSSMRGQSSYEQYF. CDR3 sequence (DNA): TGTGCCAGCAGCTCTATGCGGGGTCAAAGCTCCTACGAGCAGTACTTC.

The rearrangement links TRBV5-6 to TRBJ1-2; 10 bases are shared with TRBD1. The germline V gene has CDR1 SGHDT and CDR2 YYEEEE. The CDR3 contains 15 residues. With V trimmed by 5 bases and J by 2 bases, 6 bases remained unmatched. DNA for the CDR3: TGTGCCAGCAGTCCGCCGGGACAGGGGAACTATGGCTACACCTTC. Encoded protein: CASSPPGQGNYGYTF.

The V call is TRBV2, the J call TRBJ1-1; perhaps TRBD1 as D (5 bases). This CDR3 contains 12 residues. V was shortened by 5 bases and J by 9 bases, with 13 bases between the two germline ends. Germline V gene sequence: CDR1 SNHLY, CDR2 FYNNEI. The CDR3 region is CASSPGGGKAFF. Here the CDR3 DNA reads TGTGCCAGCAGTCCCGGGGGGGGAAAAGCTTTCTTT.

V is TRBV5-5 and J is TRBJ2-3; D call uncertain. This CDR3 has 12 residues. V was shortened by 3 bases and J by 2 bases, with 4 bases between the two germline ends. Germline-derived CDR1 and CDR2 are SGHKS and YYEKEE (reference sequence). CDR3 amino acids: CASSYNTDTQYF. The CDR3 DNA reads TGTGCCAGCAGCTATAACACAGATACGCAGTATTTT.

The chain couples TRBV4-2 to TRBJ1-5, with 7 bases matching TRBD1. The CDR3 length is 15 residues. Losses at the gene ends were 0 bases for V and 5 bases for J; bases not matched to a gene: 4. The germline V gene encodes CDR1 LGHNA and CDR2 YNFKEQ. The CDR3 DNA is TGTGCCAGCAGCCAAGAGGAAGGGGGCTATCAGCCCCAGCATTTT. Protein sequence: CASSQEEGGYQPQHF.

The rearrangement links TRBV11-1 to TRBJ1-6; D is unresolved. Germline V CDR1 and CDR2: SGHAT, FQDESV (reference sequence). Trimming pared 2 bases from V and 7 bases from J, leaving 9 bases between. The CDR3 has 14 amino acids. CDR3 in amino acids: CASSLFRVNSPLHF. The CDR3 nucleotides are TGTGCCAGCAGCTTATTTCGGGTGAATTCACCCCTCCACTTT. Full variable domain (remainder filled in from reference TRBV11-1 and TRBJ1-6): EAEVAQSPRYKITEKSQAVAFWCDPISGHATLYWYRQILGQGPELLVQFQDESVVDDSQLPKDRFSAERLKGVDSTLKIQPAELGDSAMYLCASSLFRVNSPLHFGNGTRLTVT.

This sequence joins TRBV4-2 and TRBJ1-1; possibly TRBD1 for D (6 bases). The ends were cut back, 0 bases at V and 2 bases at J, with 7 bases in the middle. The CDR3 is 14 residues long. The germline CDR1 and CDR2 sequences are LGHNA and YNFKEQ. The DNA for the CDR3 is TGTGCCAGCAGCCAAGAGACAGGCAACACTGAAGCTTTCTTT. Translation gives CASSQETGNTEAFF.

This clone was seen a handful of times. The V gene is TRBV7-9, the J gene TRBJ1-3, with D uncertain. The CDR3 sequence is 12 residues long. Germline V gene lookup returns CDR1 SEHNR and CDR2 FQNEAQ (reference sequence). Trimming left V 5 bases short and J 2 bases short, with 4 bases between. CDR3 amino acids: CASSPAGNTIYF. The CDR3 nucleotides are TGTGCCAGCAGCCCAGCTGGAAACACCATATATTTT.

The rearrangement links TRBV21-1 to TRBJ1-2; TRBD1, as called in the table, went unchecked against the DNA. TRBV21-1 is assigned pseudogene status. CDR3 length equals 14 residues. DNA for the CDR3: TGTGCCAGCAGCCCCCGGACAGGGGGCGTGGGCTACACCTTC. The encoded protein is CASSPRTGGVGYTF.

The chain links TRBV25-1 to TRBJ1-4; D gene uncertain. The V and J ends lost 6 bases and 0 bases respectively, with 14 bases between them. The CDR3 sequence is 16 residues long. The germline V gene encodes CDR1 MGHDK and CDR2 SYGVNS. For the CDR3, the DNA is TGTGCCAGCAGCTTGGCGGGCCTGTCAACTAATGAAAAACTGTTTTTT. Translated, it gives CASSLAGLSTNEKLFF.

The chain joins TRBV9 to TRBJ1-6; TRBD1 agrees at 10 bases. Germline CDR1 SGDLS, CDR2 YYNGEE. The CDR3 totals 19 residues. V shed 0 bases and J 4 bases; nucleotides not matched to a gene: 10. The CDR3 sequence is CASSVVDGQGVPYNSPLHF. For the CDR3, the DNA is TGTGCCAGCAGCGTAGTGGATGGACAGGGGGTTCCTTATAATTCACCCCTCCACTTT.

CDR3: CASTQVDRGNSPLHF. DNA of the CDR3: TGTGCCAGCACCCAGGTAGACAGGGGGAATTCACCCCTCCACTTT. The gene calls are TRBV5-6 and TRBJ1-6, with 9 bases that match TRBD1. CDR3 size: 15 residues. Trimming cost V 6 bases and J 7 bases; bases outside gene matches: 8. CDR1 is SGHDT and CDR2 is YYEEEE in the germline V gene.

The rearrangement links TRBV7-9 to TRBJ2-5; 8 nucleotides agree with TRBD1. The CDR3 sequence is 13 residues long. V lost 5 bases and J lost 4; bases outside the gene matches: 3. Germline loops: CDR1 SEHNR, CDR2 FQNEAQ (reference sequence). CDR3 sequence (DNA): TGTGCCAGCAGCCCAACAGGGGGAGAGACCCAGTACTTC. Its protein is CASSPTGGETQYF.

V gene TRBV5-6 combines with J gene TRBJ2-7; D not certain. The V gene lost 1 base and the J gene lost 6 bases, with 11 bases spanning the gap. Germline CDR1 SGHDT, CDR2 YYEEEE. The CDR3 is made up of 13 amino acids. CDR3 amino acids: CASSLPGAREQYV. The CDR3 DNA reads as TGTGCCAGCAGCTTGCCAGGCGCTCGCGAGCAGTACGTC.

The chain uses TRBV12-3 or TRBV12-4 and TRBJ2-6; D is unresolved. The CDR3 spans 12 residues. Trimming stripped 4 bases from V and 7 bases from J, with 5 bases between. CDR3 in DNA: TGTGCCAGCAGTTCGGGTGCCAACGTCCTGACTTTC. It translates to CASSSGANVLTF.

This chain uses TRBV7-3 with TRBJ2-7; 8 positions agree with TRBD2. Losses at the gene ends were 0 bases for V and 1 base for J; bases not matched to a gene: 14. The CDR3 length is 19 residues. In germline, CDR1 is SGHTA, CDR2 FQGTGA. Written as DNA, the CDR3 is TGTGCCAGCAGCTTAACCCGGCGGGTGAGCGGGGGTGTTTCCTACGAGCAGTACTTC. It yields the protein CASSLTRRVSGGVSYEQYF.

The chain is built from TRBV4-3 and TRBJ2-2; D perhaps matches TRBD1 (5 bases). V gave up 2 bases and J gave up 5 bases, with 15 bases separating them. Germline V lookup: CDR1 LGHNA, CDR2 YSLEER. CDR3 length: 16 amino acids. The CDR3: CASSQPRAARTGELFF. Here the CDR3 DNA reads TGCGCCAGCAGCCAACCCAGGGCCGCGAGAACCGGGGAGCTGTTTTTT.

The CDR3 loop reads CASSKSGIGDNEQFF. DNA for the CDR3: TGTGCCAGCAGCAAATCAGGGATTGGCGACAATGAGCAGTTCTTC. The rearrangement uses TRBV7-2 and TRBJ2-1; D might be TRBD1 (5 bases). V was pared by 5 bases and J by 5 bases, with 16 bases between. Germline V gene data show CDR1 as SGHTA and CDR2 as FQGNSA. CDR3 length: 15 residues.

The chain uses TRBV19 and TRBJ1-2; 11 bases align to TRBD1. V shed 6 bases, J shed 7 bases, and the junction held 19 bases outside the gene matches. This CDR3 has 18 amino acids. The germline CDR1 and CDR2 sequences are LNHDA and SQIVND (reference sequence). CDR3 sequence (DNA): TGTGCCAGTAGCAAAGATACAGCGGGGACAGGGGGTTTGCCTGGCTACACCTTC. Protein sequence: CASSKDTAGTGGLPGYTF. The complete variable domain, with remaining parts taken from reference TRBV19 and TRBJ1-2, reads DGGITQSPKYLFRKEGQNVTLSCEQNLNHDAMYWYRQDPGQGLRLIYYSQIVNDFQKGDIAEGYSVSREKKESFPLTVTSAQKNPTAFYLCASSKDTAGTGGLPGYTFGSGTRLTVV.

The chain links TRBV3-1 (or the pseudogene TRBV3-2) to TRBJ2-7, with a possible D match to TRBD2 (6 bases). CDR3 length: 14 amino acids. Trimming took off 0 bases at V and 3 bases at J, with 9 bases between the two ends. Germline CDR1 is LGHDT and CDR2 is YNNKEL (reference sequence). In nucleotides, the CDR3 is TGTGCCAGCAGCCAAGATCGGACTAACTACGAGCAGTACTTC. This encodes CASSQDRTNYEQYF.

This clone has more than one count but fewer than ten. Germline is not matched at one junction end, which may reflect a read error. The rearrangement uses TRBV7-7 and TRBJ2-1; 9 nucleotides match TRBD2. CDR3 size: 16 residues. The germline CDR1 and CDR2 sequences are SSHAT and FNYEAQ (reference sequence). As DNA, the CDR3 is TGTGCTAGCAGCCTGATAGCGGGAGCGGGTAACAATGAGCAGTTCTTC. The encoded protein is CASSLIAGAGNNEQFF.

This chain connects TRBV29-1 to TRBJ1-1; 9 bases fit TRBD1. Germline assignment: CDR1 SQVTM and CDR2 ANQGSEA. The CDR3 has 14 amino acids. The J segment lost 10 bases and the V segment lost 2 bases, leaving 11 bases of the junction unmatched. DNA of the CDR3: TGCAGCGTTGAAATACAGGGGGCCGGGGTTGGAGCTTTCTTT. Translation gives CSVEIQGAGVGAFF.

The V call is TRBV30, the J call TRBJ1-2; D remains ambiguous. V shed 8 bases and J shed 4 bases, with 11 bases lying between them. CDR3 size: 11 residues. Germline V gene data show CDR1 as GTSNPN and CDR2 as SVGIG (reference sequence). CDR3 DNA sequence: TGTGCCCGGGCCCTCGTCTATGGCTACACCTTC. Translated: CARALVYGYTF. The whole variable domain, filled in from reference TRBV30 and TRBJ1-2, reads SQTIHQWPATLVQPVGSPLSLECTVEGTSNPNLYWYRQAAGRGLQLLFYSVGIGQISSEVPQNLSASRPQDRQFILSSKKLLLSDSGFYLCARALVYGYTFGSGTRLTVV.

V gene TRBV10-3 combines with J gene TRBJ1-5; D ambiguous. Germline V gene sequence: CDR1 ENHRY, CDR2 SYGVKD. Between the trimmed V and J ends, which lost 4 bases and 6 bases, there was a span of 10 bases. The CDR3 has 13 amino acids. The CDR3 sequence is CAISADTGQPQHF. The CDR3 DNA reads as TGTGCCATCAGTGCTGATACTGGTCAGCCCCAGCATTTT.